This record looks at one T cell receptor beta chain sequence and its context. Its antigen target is currently unknown. Base qualities are not recorded, but no much larger clone differs from it by a single base. The data originate from a study of T cell responses to AZD1222 COVID-19 vaccine (dated by TCRdb to the early 2020s). Background for the entire study: A total of just over 230 trial participants underwent TCR sequencing, of whom around 200 received two doses of AZD1222 and some 25 received two doses of the MenACWY control vaccine. Enrollment into the trials was organized by age into subgroups of 18-55, 56-69 and 70-plus years, and those subgroups contained roughly 160, 29 and 62 TCR-sequenced participants, respectively.

The CDR3 regions of human TCRbeta chains were analyzed by immunosequencing. As for the authors' bioinformatics: Repertoire TCRs were matched against a reference library of SARS-CoV-2-specific TCRs generated with the MIRA antigen-specificity platform. Breadth was defined as the fraction of unique TCRs that were SARS-CoV-2-associated. Depth was defined as the fraction of total T cells that were SARS-CoV-2-associated. Using the MIRA data, each spike-specific TCR was mapped to the spike region that the TCR reacts to and placed in a CD4 or CD8 class. Log10-transformed breadth and depth values were compared by one-way ANOVA with Sidak's multiple comparisons tests. Entries here come from immuneACCESS through TCRdb and include only in-frame sequences with V and J called. Some clones fail to appear in such tables; in the studies checked, an unresolved V gene covers under half of the shortfall, and the cause of the remainder is unknown. V, J and clone size were drawn from that table, and D and trimming were deduced from the DNA. The sample table contains about 270,000 clones; only one count was recorded for 94% of them. About 0.5% of the sample rests with the top ten.

Study-level results and caveats: After two AZD1222 doses, spike-specific TCR breadth and depth were significantly higher than at day 0 and than in MenACWY recipients. Epitopes outside the regions mutated in the B.1.351 and B.1.1.7 variants were reportedly recognized by nearly half of the unique spike-specific TCRs. Because no day 14 peak-response samples were available, repertoires were characterized only after the peak T cell response. Conclusions about previously exposed vaccinees are limited, since just five or six AZD1222 recipients were seropositive for SARS-CoV-2 at baseline. In the small 56-69-year group, the increase in depth fell short of significance, most likely because of low power. Most participants were white British and females outnumbered males, and the authors suggested that clonal diversity may have been underestimated. CD4 TCRs associated with the vaccine covered the entire spike protein, and the dominant responses were in regions 160-218 and 743-854.

The sample's time point label is to be understood as: about 28 days (+/-7) after the second vaccine dose. AZD1222 recipients whose second dose came at about 4 weeks and those whose second dose came at about 12 weeks were combined into one group, since spike-specific TCR depth and breadth did not differ between the two schedules. The vaccinee samples were drawn from two UK trials, COV001 and COV002, one of which was a single-blind randomized controlled phase 2/3 trial testing AZD1222 (ChAdOx1 nCoV-19) in healthy adults. For TCRbeta chain sequencing, PBMC samples from trial participants were taken at day 0 and at day 28 after the second dose. The source material was peripheral blood, sampled 28 days after the second AZD1222 dose. This TCR was recovered from an adult who received the AZD1222 COVID-19 vaccine.

The DNA is as follows: TGTGCCATCAGTACCTTTGAAACAGGGGCAGGTAATTCACCCCTCCACTTT. Its translation reads: CAISTFETGAGNSPLHF. The rearranged chain carries TRBV10-3 and TRBJ1-6, and TRBD1 aligns with 7 junction nucleotides. For this chain, trimming is 5 bases at the V end and 6 bases at the J end, and the number of junction bases without a gene match is 13. CDR1 and CDR2, per the germline V gene, are ENHRY and SYGVKD. The CDR3 contains 17 residues, cysteine and phenylalanine counted. The read is trimmed to its CDR3 DNA, 51 bases read in frame from base 1.